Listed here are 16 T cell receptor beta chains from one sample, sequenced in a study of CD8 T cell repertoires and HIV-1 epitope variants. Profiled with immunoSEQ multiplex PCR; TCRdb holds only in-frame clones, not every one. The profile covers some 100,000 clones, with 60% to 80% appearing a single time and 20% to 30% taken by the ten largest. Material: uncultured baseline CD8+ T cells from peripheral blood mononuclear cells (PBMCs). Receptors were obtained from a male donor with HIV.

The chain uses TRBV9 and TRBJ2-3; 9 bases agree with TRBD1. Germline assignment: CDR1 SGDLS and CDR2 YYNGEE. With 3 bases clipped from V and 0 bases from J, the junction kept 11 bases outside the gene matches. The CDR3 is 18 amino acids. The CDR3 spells CASSETSQGARSTDTQYF. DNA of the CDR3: TGTGCCAGCAGCGAGACCTCACAGGGGGCGCGAAGCACAGATACGCAGTATTTT.

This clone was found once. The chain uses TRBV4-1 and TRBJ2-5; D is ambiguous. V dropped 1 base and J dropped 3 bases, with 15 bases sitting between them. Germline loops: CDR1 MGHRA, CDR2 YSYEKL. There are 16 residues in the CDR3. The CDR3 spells CASSQVVSSLKETQYF. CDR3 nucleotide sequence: TGCGCCAGCAGCCAAGTGGTGTCGAGCCTTAAAGAGACCCAGTACTTC.

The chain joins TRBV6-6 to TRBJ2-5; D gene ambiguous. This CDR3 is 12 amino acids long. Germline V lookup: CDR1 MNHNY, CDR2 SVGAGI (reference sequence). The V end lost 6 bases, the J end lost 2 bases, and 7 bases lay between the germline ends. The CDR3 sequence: CASSLAQETQYF. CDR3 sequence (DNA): TGTGCCAGCAGCCTCGCACAAGAGACCCAGTACTTC.

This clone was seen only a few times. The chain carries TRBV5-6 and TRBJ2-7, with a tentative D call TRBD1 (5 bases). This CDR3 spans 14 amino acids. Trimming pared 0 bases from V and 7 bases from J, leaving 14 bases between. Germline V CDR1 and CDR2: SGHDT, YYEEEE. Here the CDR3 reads CASSLGQYLREQYF. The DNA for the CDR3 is TGTGCCAGCAGCTTGGGACAGTACCTTCGTGAGCAGTACTTC.

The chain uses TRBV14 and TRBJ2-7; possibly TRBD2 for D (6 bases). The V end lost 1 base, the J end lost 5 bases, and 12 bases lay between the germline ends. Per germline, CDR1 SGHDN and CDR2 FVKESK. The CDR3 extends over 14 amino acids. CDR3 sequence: CASSQGRAGNEQYF. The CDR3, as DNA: TGTGCCAGCAGCCAAGGGAGGGCTGGAAACGAGCAGTACTTC.

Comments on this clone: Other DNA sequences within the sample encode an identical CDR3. The CDR3 region is CASSFGNTIYF. CDR3 sequence (DNA): TGTGCCAGCAGTTTTGGAAACACCATATATTTT. The chain links TRBV28 to TRBJ1-3; no firm D call. This CDR3 is built from 11 residues. Trimming shortened V by 3 bases and J by 3 bases, and 0 bases separated the two germline ends. The germline V gene encodes CDR1 MDHEN and CDR2 SYDVKM. The variable domain in full, completed from reference TRBV28 and TRBJ1-3, reads DVKVTQSSRYLVKRTGEKVFLECVQDMDHENMFWYRQDPGLGLRLIYFSYDVKMKEKGDIPEGYSVSREKKERFSLILESASTNQTSMYLCASSFGNTIYFGEGSWLTVV.

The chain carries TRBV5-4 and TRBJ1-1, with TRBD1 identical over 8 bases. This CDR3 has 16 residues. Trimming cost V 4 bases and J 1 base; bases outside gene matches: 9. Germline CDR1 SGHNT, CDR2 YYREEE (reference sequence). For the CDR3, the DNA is TGTGCCAGCAGCGACCGGGACAGGAACCGGAACACTGAAGCTTTCTTT. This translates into CASSDRDRNRNTEAFF.

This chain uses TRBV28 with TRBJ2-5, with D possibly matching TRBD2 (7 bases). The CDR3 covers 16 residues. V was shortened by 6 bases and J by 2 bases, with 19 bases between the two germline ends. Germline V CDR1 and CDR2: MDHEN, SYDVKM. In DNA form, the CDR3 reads TGTGCCAGCAGCCCCCCGGGGGGCTCGGGACAAGAGACCCAGTACTTC. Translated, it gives CASSPPGGSGQETQYF. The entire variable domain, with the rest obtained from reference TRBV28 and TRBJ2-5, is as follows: DVKVTQSSRYLVKRTGEKVFLECVQDMDHENMFWYRQDPGLGLRLIYFSYDVKMKEKGDIPEGYSVSREKKERFSLILESASTNQTSMYLCASSPPGGSGQETQYFGPGTRLLVL.

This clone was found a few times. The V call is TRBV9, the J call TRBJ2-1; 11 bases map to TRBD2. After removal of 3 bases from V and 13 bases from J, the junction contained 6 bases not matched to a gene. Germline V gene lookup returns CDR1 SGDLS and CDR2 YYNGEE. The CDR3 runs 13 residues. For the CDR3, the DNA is TGTGCCAGCAGCGCCGGGACTAGCGGACCTCAGTTCTTC. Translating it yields CASSAGTSGPQFF.

The CDR3 loop is CASSRGFQRGTDTQYF. CDR3 coding DNA: TGTGCCAGCAGTCGGGGCTTCCAGCGGGGCACAGATACGCAGTATTTT. The J gene is TRBJ2-3, the V gene TRBV27; possible D gene TRBD2, 6 bases. The CDR3 has 16 amino acids. Germline V gene sequence: CDR1 MNHEY, CDR2 SMNVEV (reference sequence). V was shortened by 5 bases and J by 1 base, with 16 bases between the two germline ends.

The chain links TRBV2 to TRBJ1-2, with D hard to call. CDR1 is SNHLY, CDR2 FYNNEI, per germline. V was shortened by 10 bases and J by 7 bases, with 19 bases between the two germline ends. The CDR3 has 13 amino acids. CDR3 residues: CAMKTLRSSGYTF. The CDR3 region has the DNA TGTGCCATGAAGACCCTGAGGAGCTCTGGCTACACCTTC.

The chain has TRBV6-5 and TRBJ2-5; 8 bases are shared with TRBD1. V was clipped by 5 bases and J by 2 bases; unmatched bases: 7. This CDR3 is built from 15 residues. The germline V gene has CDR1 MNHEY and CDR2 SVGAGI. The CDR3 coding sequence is TGTGCCAGCAGTCCCTGGACAGGGACTCAAGAGACCCAGTACTTC. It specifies CASSPWTGTQETQYF.

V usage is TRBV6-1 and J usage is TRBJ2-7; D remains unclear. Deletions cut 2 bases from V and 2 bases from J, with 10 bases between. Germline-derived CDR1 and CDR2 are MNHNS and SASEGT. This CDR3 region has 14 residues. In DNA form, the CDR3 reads TGTGCCAGCAGTGAATTCGGGTTCCCCTACGAGCAGTACTTC. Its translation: CASSEFGFPYEQYF.

The CDR3 DNA reads as TGTGCCTCCCGGACGGGATCGGATGAGCAGTTCTTC. Its protein is CASRTGSDEQFF. The chain employs TRBV2 and TRBJ2-1; D possibly corresponds to TRBD2 (5 bases). This CDR3 is built from 12 residues. Germline-derived CDR1 and CDR2 are SNHLY and FYNNEI. Trimming pared 11 bases from V and 8 bases from J, leaving 16 bases between.

The CDR3 protein is CAWSDLMNTEAFF. The DNA for the CDR3 is TGTGCCTGGAGCGACCTAATGAACACTGAAGCTTTCTTT. The V and J genes are TRBV30 and TRBJ1-1; no definite D call. The germline gives CDR1 GTSNPN, CDR2 SVGIG (reference sequence). V was clipped by 3 bases and J by 0 bases, with 8 bases between them. The CDR3 runs to 13 residues. The full variable domain, its missing parts supplied by reference TRBV30 and TRBJ1-1, is SQTIHQWPATLVQPVGSPLSLECTVEGTSNPNLYWYRQAAGRGLQLLFYSVGIGQISSEVPQNLSASRPQDRQFILSSKKLLLSDSGFYLCAWSDLMNTEAFFGQGTRLTVV.

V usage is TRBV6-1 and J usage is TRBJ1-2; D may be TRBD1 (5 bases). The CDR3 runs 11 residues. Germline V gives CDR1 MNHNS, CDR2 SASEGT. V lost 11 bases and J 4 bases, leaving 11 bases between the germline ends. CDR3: CALTGVYGYTF. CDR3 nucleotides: TGTGCCCTAACGGGGGTCTATGGCTACACCTTC.